The clone carrying this TCR beta chain was detected a few times. The junction departs from germline at one end; a sequencing error may be responsible. PCR was performed a second time for 7 to 11 cycles using a sample-barcoded 5' primer and a J-beta primer mix. TCRdb re-derived calls from the 5' RACE reads in MiXCR, one entry per CDR3 protein. The table shows hundreds of thousands of distinct CDR3 sequences, with 45% to 50% occurring only once. The CDR3 spans 15 residues. CDR1 is SGHTA, CDR2 FQGNSA, per germline. The sample is drawn from a study of blood T cells in healthy people across ages. Staff drew around 10 milliliters of peripheral blood from each donor.

Specimen: blood. The receptor's source is a woman aged 55 to 70 in good health. The rearrangement uses TRBV7-2 and TRBJ2-7; D may be TRBD1 (6 bases). The CDR3 sequence: CAGSVGTGSYNEQYF. Written as DNA, the CDR3 is TGTGCCGGCAGCGTCGGCACAGGGTCCTACAATGAGCAGTACTTC.